This TCR beta chain was identified in a study of blood T cells in healthy people across ages. With a J-beta primer mix and a sample-barcoded 5' primer, a second PCR ran about 7 to 11 cycles. TCRdb reprocessed the 5' RACE reads with MiXCR, giving one entry per CDR3 protein. The sample consists of under 2,000,000 distinct CDR3 sequences, 49% of them appearing once. The CDR3 spans 13 residues. Unmatched junction bases numbered 2, after V lost 7 bases and J lost 0 bases. Germline V gene sequence: CDR1 SNHLY, CDR2 FYNNEI. Samples had at least 7 million PBMCs isolated from them. Sequencing was performed on blood. V is TRBV2 and J is TRBJ2-7; TRBD1 matches 8 bases. The source is a woman in her forties in good health. The CDR3 here is CASNDRGSYEQYF. Here the CDR3 DNA reads TGTGCCAGCAACGACAGGGGCTCCTACGAGCAGTACTTC.